This TCR beta chain was sequenced in a study of shared clonotypes between healthy human individuals (dated by TCRdb to 2018 to 2021). Study-level background: Two women and a few men aged 18 to 49 years were included in the cohort. Per donor, three plates each were used for CD4 naive and CD4 memory, two for CD8 naive, and one for CD8 memory. To increase sequencing depth and limit assay-specific biases, TCR repertoire library preparation and sequencing were carried out by different laboratories using diverse techniques. The study deeply sequenced blood TCR repertoires of five healthy adults to estimate repertoire size and the extent of clonotype sharing between individuals. Per donor, leukapheresis produced somewhere between about 0.94 and 9 billion PBMCs. The research as a whole found: Sampling was restricted to blood, and TCR repertoires in tissue are likely to differ from TCR repertoires in blood. Higher generation probabilities were observed for clonotypes shared by all four sorted-subset donors than for non-shared clonotypes. Pairwise subsampling led to the expectation that sequencing depth would affect the degree of clonotype sharing among donors. Estimated clonotype richness was generally larger for naive than for memory subsets. Rarefaction of sorted-subset datasets indicated incomplete sequencing despite the large sequencing depth. Sharing across several donors was observed for approximately 4.6% of naive CD4, about 3.2% of naive CD8, 2% to 2.5% of memory CD4, and about 0.38% of memory CD8 clonotypes. Because the study included a small number of donors, the genetic and exposure-history diversity represented was limited.

V lost 2 bases and J lost 0 bases; the stretch between them is 12 bases long. The cysteine opens and the phenylalanine closes a CDR3 of 16 amino acids. Only the CDR3 DNA stays, 48 bases, in frame from base 1. The germline V gene (reference sequence) provides CDR1 PRHDT and CDR2 FYEKMQ. The donors were healthy, HIV-negative adults with no recently reported acute infections or vaccinations. Every donor was a Caucasian adult residing in Nashville, Tennessee, USA. Magnetic negative selection was used to enrich CD4+ T cells, after which naive cells were positively selected on CD45RA and the negative fraction became the memory subset. Blood was obtained by leukapheresis, after which PBMCs were separated by Ficoll-Histopaque density gradient centrifugation and cryopreserved in liquid nitrogen vapor phase. Purity and quantity of every magnetically sorted T cell population were checked by analytical flow cytometry. Each sorted fraction had its genomic DNA isolated and then quantified by UV absorbance on a Nanodrop 2000c.

This clone was counted a single time. What this receptor recognizes is not known. It has no much larger one-base neighbor in the sample; base qualities were not kept. Using the deep immunoSEQ assay, multiplex PCR amplified TCR CDR3 regions from genomic DNA. Extracted genomic DNA from each cell subset was distributed evenly across all wells of several immunoSEQ 96-well plates, and each plate was treated as a replicate. For sorted subsets, roughly 200 ng of genomic DNA, equivalent to 25,000 to 35,000 T cell genomes, went into each replicate PCR. The purified libraries were quantified using a Qubit 3.0 fluorometer, sized with a Bioanalyzer 2100, and then quantified again using the KAPA Library Quantification kit. Every immunoSEQ 96-well plate was sequenced on a dedicated single-read 150-cycle Illumina NextSeq 550 flow cell. The authors processed their data as follows. Because the immunoSEQ output included only junctional sequences and no quality scores, the filtering could not be the same as the filtering used for full-length reads. Sequences were annotated with PyIR, a Python wrapper for IgBLAST v1.9, and V/J genes and CDR3 were assigned using IMGT germline references. Reads were removed for weak V/J assignments (E-value above 1e-6), missing CDR3, stop codons, out-of-frame junctions, or ambiguous translated residues. V3J clonotypes were defined as sequences sharing an identical inferred V gene, J gene, and CDR3 amino acid sequence. To compute the percentage overlap between repertoires, the number of shared unique clonotypes was divided by the size of the smaller repertoire. RTK rarefaction, the Chao1 estimator, and Recon v2.1 estimates of unobserved clonotypes were used to assess repertoire richness. For all TCRbeta clonotypes obtained by the gDNA method from four donors, generation probabilities were computed with OLGA. Here the immuneACCESS table is served through TCRdb, limited to in-frame sequences with V and J called. Missing clones are a known gap in these copies; in checked studies unresolved V genes cover under half, and the rest lacks a known reason. The V and J calls and clone size were taken over from that table, and D and trimming were inferred from the DNA. This sample is represented by about 2.3 million clones; more than 85% of them were singletons. The ten largest clones add up to around 0.4% of the sample.

The chain joins TRBV13 to TRBJ2-3; TRBD1 could be the D gene, as 5 bases match. The material sequenced was naive CD4+ T cells from PBMCs. This specimen's cell subset or site label, interpreted: CD45RA+ positively selected. This receptor was identified in a man aged 18-30 years in good health. Some clones in this sample may be carry-over from other donors' samples. The DNA sequence is given as TGTGCCAGCAGCTTAAGACAGCTCCCTAGCACAGATACGCAGTATTTT. Its protein reads: CASSLRQLPSTDTQYF.